The 20 T cell receptor beta chains reported below all come from one sample, sequenced in a study of early T cells in non-severe SARS-CoV-2 infection. TCRdb reprocessed the 5' RACE reads via MiXCR and lists one record per CDR3 protein. The sample holds 80,000 or so distinct CDR3 sequences; about 6.5% are singletons and the top ten take roughly 8%. Sequenced: whole blood. Source of these receptors: an adult who was a healthcare worker with PCR-confirmed SARS-CoV-2 infection or an uninfected control (not recorded which).

This clonotype came up many times. The CDR3 loop is CSASNKMRGPYEQYF. DNA of the CDR3: TGCAGTGCTAGCAACAAAATGAGGGGTCCCTACGAGCAGTACTTC. The chain couples TRBV20-1 to TRBJ2-7, with D perhaps TRBD1 or TRBD2 (5 bases each). The V gene's germline CDR1 is DFQATT and CDR2 SNEGSKA (reference sequence). The CDR3 totals 15 residues. Trimming removed 3 bases at V and 2 bases at J, with 17 bases between.

This clonotype has at least ten counts. This chain connects TRBV3-1 to TRBJ1-2; D possibly corresponds to TRBD1 (6 bases). CDR1 is LGHDT, CDR2 YNNKEL, per germline (reference sequence). The CDR3 runs 15 residues. Trimming cost V 2 bases and J 4 bases, with 14 bases left between them. The CDR3 protein is CASSQRSGALYGYTF. The CDR3 DNA sequence: TGTGCCAGCAGCCAAAGGTCGGGGGCCCTCTATGGCTACACCTTC.

This clonotype was observed at least ten times. The CDR3 DNA is TGTGCCACTTCGACCGTAGGTATGCCTGAAGCTTTCTTT. As protein: CATSTVGMPEAFF. This chain links TRBV18 with TRBJ1-1; no reliable D call. V gave up 10 bases and J gave up 6 bases, with 18 bases separating them. The germline V gene has CDR1 KGHSH and CDR2 LQKENI. The CDR3 length is 13 residues. Full variable domain (remainder filled in from reference TRBV18 and TRBJ1-1): NAGVMQNPRHLVRRRGQEARLRCSPMKGHSHVYWYRQLPEEGLKFMVYLQKENIIDESGMPKERFSAEFPKEGPSILRIQQVVRGDSAAYFCATSTVGMPEAFFGQGTRLTVV.

The chain links TRBV6-6 to TRBJ1-1; D is ambiguous. The CDR3 spans 12 residues. CDR1 is MNHNY and CDR2 is SVGAGI in the germline V gene (reference sequence). Trimming took 7 bases from V and 0 from J, leaving 6 bases between them. CDR3 DNA sequence: TGTGCCAGCACGACTCTGAACACTGAAGCTTTCTTT. It encodes CASTTLNTEAFF.

This sequence joins TRBV7-9 and TRBJ2-3, with a possible D match to TRBD1 (5 bases). This CDR3 is built from 14 residues. The V end lost 7 bases, the J end lost 2 bases, and 13 bases lay between the germline ends. The germline CDR1 and CDR2 sequences are SEHNR and FQNEAQ (reference sequence). As DNA, the CDR3 is TGTGCCAGCAACCACAGGAAAAACACAGATACGCAGTATTTT. It codes for CASNHRKNTDTQYF. Filled out from reference TRBV7-9 and TRBJ2-3, the complete variable domain reads DTGVSQNPRHKITKRGQNVTFRCDPISEHNRLYWYRQTLGQGPEFLTYFQNEAQLEKSRLLSDRFSAERPKGSFSTLEIQRTEQGDSAMYLCASNHRKNTDTQYFGPGTRLTVL.

The chain employs TRBV11-3 and TRBJ2-2; D is ambiguous. Trimming left V 3 bases short and J 6 bases short, with 8 bases between. The CDR3 consists of 13 residues. The germline CDR1 and CDR2 sequences are SGHNT and YENEEA. CDR3 bases: TGTGCCAGCAGCTTTAGTCATTCCGGGGAGCTGTTTTTT. Translation: CASSFSHSGELFF.

This clonotype has a count of ten or more. The V gene is TRBV6-6, the J gene TRBJ1-2, with 7 bases matching TRBD1. CDR1 and CDR2 from the germline V gene are MNHNY and SVGAGI (reference sequence). The CDR3 has 13 residues. Trimming at V came to 5 bases and at J to 2 bases, leaving 2 bases not matched to a gene. For the CDR3, the DNA is TGTGCCAGCAGTGCACAGGGGAACTATGGCTACACCTTC. Protein sequence: CASSAQGNYGYTF.

This clonotype was detected only a few times. The rearrangement links TRBV4-2 to TRBJ2-2; D call uncertain. The germline gives CDR1 LGHNA, CDR2 YNFKEQ. CDR3 length equals 15 residues. V gave up 1 base and J gave up 10 bases, with 16 bases separating them. CDR3 protein: CASSQGLGGSVELFF. In DNA, the CDR3 is TGTGCCAGCAGCCAAGGTTTGGGCGGTAGTGTGGAGCTGTTTTTT.

By proportion, this clonotype is medium-sized (0.01 to 0.1%). The chain uses TRBV20-1 and TRBJ2-3; weak D call: TRBD1 (6 bases). The V end lost 3 bases, the J end lost 1 base, and 17 bases lay between the germline ends. This CDR3 is 16 amino acids long. Germline-derived CDR1 and CDR2 are DFQATT and SNEGSKA (reference sequence). This CDR3 reads CSARGERDTRTDTQYF. In DNA form, the CDR3 reads TGCAGTGCTAGGGGTGAACGGGACACGCGCACAGATACGCAGTATTTT.

This clonotype has a count of ten or more. CDR3 amino acids: CASSLRQGSEAFF. The CDR3 nucleotides are TGCGCCAGCAGCCTACGACAGGGAAGTGAAGCTTTCTTT. This chain connects TRBV4-3 to TRBJ1-1, with TRBD1 identical over 7 bases. This CDR3 spans 13 amino acids. V gave up 4 bases and J gave up 7 bases; unmatched junction bases: 6. Looked up from germline, CDR1 is LGHNA and CDR2 is YSLEER.

This clonotype appeared a few times. The chain employs TRBV19 and TRBJ1-2; D may be TRBD1 (5 bases). The ends were cut back, 5 bases at V and 9 bases at J, with 13 bases in the middle. The CDR3 covers 12 residues. Per the germline V gene, CDR1 is LNHDA and CDR2 is SQIVND (reference sequence). CDR3 region: CASSFQDSRYTF. The CDR3 DNA sequence: TGTGCCAGTAGTTTTCAAGACAGCCGCTACACCTTC.

This clonotype occurred many times. The V gene is TRBV18, the J gene TRBJ2-1; D not certain. Germline assignment: CDR1 KGHSH and CDR2 LQKENI. The length of the CDR3 is 14 residues. Trimming cost V 5 bases and J 3 bases, with 11 bases left between them. CDR3 sequence reads: CASSSEQIYNEQFF. CDR3 in DNA: TGTGCCAGCTCATCGGAGCAGATCTACAATGAGCAGTTCTTC. Full variable domain (missing parts from reference TRBV18 and TRBJ2-1): NAGVMQNPRHLVRRRGQEARLRCSPMKGHSHVYWYRQLPEEGLKFMVYLQKENIIDESGMPKERFSAEFPKEGPSILRIQQVVRGDSAAYFCASSSEQIYNEQFFGPGTRLTVL.

The V and J genes are TRBV7-9 and TRBJ1-6; 8 bases align to TRBD1. CDR3 length equals 14 residues. V shed 6 bases and J 7 bases; nucleotides not matched to a gene: 5. Germline lookup yields CDR1 SEHNR and CDR2 FQNEAQ (reference sequence). The DNA for the CDR3 is TGTGCCAGCAGGCGGACAGGGTGGAATTCACCCCTCCACTTT. Translating gives CASRRTGWNSPLHF.

In its sample, this clonotype was seen many times. The genes are TRBV5-5 and TRBJ2-5, with a weak D call TRBD2 (5 bases). V was pared by 4 bases and J by 2 bases, with 15 bases between. The CDR3 has 15 residues. Germline-derived CDR1 and CDR2 are SGHKS and YYEKEE (reference sequence). This chain's CDR3 is CASSGGIQVQETQYF. CDR3 DNA: TGTGCCAGCAGCGGAGGAATCCAAGTTCAAGAGACCCAGTACTTC.

At least ten counts were recorded for this clonotype. The chain carries TRBV9 and TRBJ2-1; 13 bases align to TRBD2. This CDR3 comprises 15 residues. Losses at the gene ends were 3 bases for V and 7 bases for J; bases not matched to a gene: 4. In germline, CDR1 is SGDLS, CDR2 YYNGEE. CDR3 protein: CASSAGLAGVNEQFF. The CDR3 DNA reads as TGTGCCAGCAGCGCAGGACTAGCGGGAGTAAATGAGCAGTTCTTC.

This sequence joins TRBV25-1 and TRBJ2-2; TRBD1 might be the D (5 bases). There are 16 residues in the CDR3. Per germline, CDR1 MGHDK and CDR2 SYGVNS. V lost 4 bases and J 7 bases, leaving 19 bases between the germline ends. The CDR3 bases are TGTGCCAGCAGTGGCGTAGGGGTAGGGTCCCTCGGGGAGCTGTTTTTT. Encoded protein: CASSGVGVGSLGELFF. Together with reference TRBV25-1 and TRBJ2-2, the CDR3 gives the full variable domain: EADIYQTPRYLVIGTGKKITLECSQTMGHDKMYWYQQDPGMELHLIHYSYGVNSTEKGDLSSESTVSRIRTEHFPLTLESARPSHTSQYLCASSGVGVGSLGELFFGEGSRLTVL.

This clonotype was counted once. V is TRBV18 and J is TRBJ1-3; TRBD1 might be the D (5 bases). This CDR3 is built from 18 residues. Looked up from germline, CDR1 is KGHSH and CDR2 is LQKENI. Trimming pared 2 bases from V and 0 bases from J, leaving 17 bases between. CDR3 nucleotide sequence: TGTGCCAGCTCACCATCCTCCGGGCAGGGAAGCTCTGGAAACACCATATATTTT. It codes for CASSPSSGQGSSGNTIYF.

This clonotype was found many times. This chain joins TRBV6-5 and TRBJ1-2; D uncertain. The V end was cut by 6 bases, the J end by 4 bases, with 12 bases between. The CDR3 loop spans 13 amino acids. CDR1 is MNHEY, CDR2 SVGAGI, per germline. This CDR3 is CASSPGSSYGYTF. The CDR3, as DNA: TGTGCCAGCAGCCCCGGGAGTAGCTATGGCTACACCTTC.

This clonotype was observed a handful of times. The chain recombines TRBV7-6 with TRBJ2-3; 10 nucleotides match TRBD2. This CDR3 is built from 14 residues. V was pared by 5 bases and J by 13 bases, with 12 bases of the junction left unmatched. Per the germline V gene, CDR1 is SGHVS and CDR2 is FNYEAQ. CDR3 in DNA: TGTGCCAGCAGCCCACCCGGGACTAGCGAACTGAAGTATTTT. Translation: CASSPPGTSELKYF.

This clonotype was found a few times. V usage is TRBV3-1 and J usage is TRBJ2-5; D is unclear. In germline, CDR1 is LGHDT, CDR2 YNNKEL (reference sequence). The V gene lost 1 base and the J gene lost 5 bases, with 8 bases spanning the gap. This CDR3 spans 13 amino acids. The CDR3 region is CASSQGRLETQYF. DNA of the CDR3: TGTGCCAGCAGCCAAGGACGGTTGGAGACCCAGTACTTC.